This TCR beta chain was sequenced for a study of CXCR3-negative and CXCR3-positive naive CD8 T cells (dated by TCRdb to the late 2010s). Turning to the overall study: In total, 130 million to 150 million TRB reads were obtained, or roughly 1.5 +/- 0.3 million reads per library. Diversity and physicochemical repertoire analyses were performed on some 10 donors pooled from two independent experiments. The TRBV-TRBJ cluster analysis covered naive subsets from a handful of donors and memory cells from 3 donors. What the work shows at the level of the full study, not this receptor alone: Because surface CD5, which has been linked to self-reactivity in mice, was comparable between naive subsets, TCR interaction strength was also inferred from TRB CDR3 physicochemical properties. Compared with CXCR3-negative naive cells, CXCR3-positive naive cells had TRB CDR3s with higher hydrophobicity (lower Kidera factor 4), lower energy, and higher strength and volume indices. Within the same donor, TRBV-TRBJ usage looked similar between naive CXCR3-negative and CXCR3-positive cells, but memory cells had distinct patterns. Both naive subsets had comparably high repertoire diversity, while memory CD8+ T cells had much lower repertoire diversity. Because CXCR3 expression was partially decreased after cryopreservation, freshly isolated PBMCs were used for most assays.

Each CD8+ T cell subset was flow-sorted in triplicate, and 300,000 cells per subset were placed directly into RLT lysis buffer. To exclude memory contaminants, naive CD8+ T cells were stringently defined as CD45RO-CCR7+CD27+CD95-. Peripheral blood mononuclear cells were isolated from buffy coats using standard density gradient centrifugation. A FACSAria III was used to flow-sort naive CXCR3-negative and CXCR3-positive CD8+ T cells. An RNeasy Mini Kit was used to extract total RNA from the sorted cells. The run used a NextSeq 550. The Human TCR Profiling Kit (MiLaboratory) was used to make UMI-labeled 5' RACE TRB cDNA libraries. The full amount of extracted RNA was used for cDNA synthesis, and the full amount of resulting cDNA was used for PCR amplification. Libraries were prepared in parallel with an identical number of PCR cycles. The authors' analysis ran thus. With a minimum of two reads required per UMI, MIGEC and MiXCR pulled out about 50,000 +/- 9,200 unique UMI-labeled TRB cDNA molecules from each library. Each library averaged about 40,000 +/- 10,000 functional in-frame TRB CDR3 nucleotide clonotypes without stop codons. After downsampling to 5000 UMI-labeled TRB molecules per sample, diversity metrics, including normalized Shannon-Wiener and Chao1, were computed in VDJtools. VDJtools was used to calculate clonotype-size-weighted physicochemical properties of the central five CDR3 residues, namely interaction energy, strength, volume and Kidera factor 4. TCRdb reprocessed the reads, so every CDR3 protein sequence counts as one entry and DNA is not shown. These V and J calls rely on TCRdb rather than the paper's analysis. The sample table records 150,000 to 180,000 distinct CDR3 sequences. The biggest ten clones account for just under 0.5% of the sample.

The CDR3 contains 15 residues, cysteine and phenylalanine counted. DNA was not recorded. The germline V gene (reference sequence) provides CDR1 SEHNR and CDR2 FQNEAQ. Comment on this clonotype: Its binding antigen is unknown.

This TCR came from a human donor in good health. Some clones in this sample may be carry-over from other donors' samples. The chain is assembled from TRBV7-9 and TRBJ2-1; absent DNA, TCRdb's TRBD1 call cannot be checked. Input material: naive CXCR3+ CD8+ T cells from blood. The cell subset or site tag for this specimen amounts to: CD45RO-CCR7+CD27+CD95- naive CD8+ T cells expressing CXCR3 (TNR3+). The CDR3 has the sequence CASSEPGHLMYEQFF.